This is a list of T cell receptor beta chains from one sample in a study of cytotoxic CD8 clonotypes in ibrutinib-treated CLL. The protocol was immunoSEQ multiplex PCR, while the TCRdb copy is restricted to in-frame clones and leaves out a portion. The sample consists of approximately 67,000 clones, 75% to 85% of them appearing once. This sample comprised PBMCs, obtained at disease progression, from a patient treated with ibrutinib. These receptors all come from a human donor with chronic lymphocytic leukemia. Both conserved end residues are part of each CDR3. A D gene is named only where the DNA matches it firmly. Rows may omit the clone size; those that give it use once, few, many or a size class.

j_gene,abundance,d_gene,v_gene,CDR3nt,CDR3aa
TRBJ2-5,NA,NA,TRBV10-3,TGTGCCATCAGCCGGGAGTTCAGGGGGTTACAAGAGACCCAGTACTTC,CAISREFRGLQETQYF
TRBJ1-2,NA,TRBD1,TRBV19,TGTGCCAGTAGTTACGACAGGGAGAGATATGGCTACACCTTC,CASSYDRERYGYTF
TRBJ2-3,NA,TRBD2,TRBV30,TGTGCCTGGAGTGTGAGAAGCGGGGTCCGCACAGATACGCAGTATTTT,CAWSVRSGVRTDTQYF
TRBJ1-1,NA,NA,TRBV19,TGTGCCAGTAGCTCCCTGACCCGACTGAGGGAGACTGAAGCTTTCTTT,CASSSLTRLRETEAFF
TRBJ1-1,NA,TRBD1,TRBV9,TGTGCCAGCAGCGTAGAGACCACCTTGGCCGGGACAGGGGGCGAGAGGAACACTGAAGCTTTCTTT,CASSVETTLAGTGGERNTEAFF
TRBJ1-6,once,NA,TRBV10-1,TGCGCCAGCATTTTTACCCCTCCGGATATGGATTCACCCCTCCACTTT,CASIFTPPDMDSPLHF
TRBJ2-2,NA,TRBD2,TRBV18,TGTGCCAGCTCGGAGACTAGCGGAAACACCGGGGAGCTGTTTTTT,CASSETSGNTGELFF
TRBJ2-7,NA,TRBD2,TRBV5-4,TGTGCCAGCAGTCCTGGACTAGCGAGTGCCTACGAGCAGTACTTC,CASSPGLASAYEQYF
TRBJ1-3,once,NA,TRBV11-3,TGTGCCAGCAGCTCCCAGGGGAACACCATATATTTT,CASSSQGNTIYF
TRBJ1-3,few,NA,TRBV29-1,TGCAGCGCCGGGACGTATACTGGAAACACCATATATTTT,CSAGTYTGNTIYF
TRBJ1-2,NA,NA,TRBV27,TGTGCCAGCAGTGCTAAAATGGGGGCGAGGGCGGATAGTGGCTACACCTTC,CASSAKMGARADSGYTF
TRBJ1-4,NA,TRBD1,TRBV6-6,TGTGCCAGCAGTTACAAGAGGGGGCGAGATGAAAAACTGTTTTTT,CASSYKRGRDEKLFF
TRBJ2-7,NA,NA,TRBV4-1,TGCGCCAGCAGCCAAGAGCCCGCATACGAGCAGTACTTC,CASSQEPAYEQYF
TRBJ2-1,NA,TRBD1,TRBV7-8,TGTGCCAGCAGCTTAGGTCGGAGAAAGGGACAGGACGCCACTTACAATGAGCAGTTCTTC,CASSLGRRKGQDATYNEQFF
TRBJ2-7,few,NA,TRBV7-9,TGTGCCAGCAGCTCGGGGCCATCCTACGAGCAGTACTTC,CASSSGPSYEQYF
TRBJ2-7,few,TRBD2,TRBV29-1,TGCAGCGTTGGCGGGAGTCCCTACGAGCAGTACTTC,CSVGGSPYEQYF
TRBJ1-2,NA,TRBD1,TRBV30,TGTGCCTGGAGTGTAGTGACAGGGGGGTACTATGGCTACACCTTC,CAWSVVTGGYYGYTF
TRBJ2-3,NA,NA,TRBV7-6,TGTGCCAGCAGCTTAGTAGCGGCAAGCACAGATACGCAGTATTTT,CASSLVAASTDTQYF
TRBJ1-4,NA,NA,TRBV30,TGTGCCTGGACCTGGGGTCAGGCAACTAATGAAAAACTGTTTTTT,CAWTWGQATNEKLFF
TRBJ2-7,NA,NA,TRBV5-1,TGCGCCAGCAGCTTGGAGTCGAACTACGAGCAGTACTTC,CASSLESNYEQYF
TRBJ2-3,NA,NA,TRBV4-2,TGTGCCAGCAGCCAAGATTTCGGGAATACGCAGTATTTT,CASSQDFGNTQYF
TRBJ1-2,NA,NA,TRBV28,TGTGCCAGCAGTTTAAACAGGGTCGTCTACACCTTC,CASSLNRVVYTF
TRBJ1-2,NA,TRBD1,TRBV6-1,TGTGCCAGCAGTGAGACAGGGGGCCCATCCTATGGCTACACCTTC,CASSETGGPSYGYTF
TRBJ2-7,NA,NA,TRBV5-1,TGCGCCAGCAGCGACCACTACGAGCAGTACTTC,CASSDHYEQYF
TRBJ2-7,few,NA,TRBV5-1,TGCGCCAGCAGCTTGTTTCCGTCTGAGGGCCTTTACGAGCAGTACTTC,CASSLFPSEGLYEQYF
TRBJ1-2,NA,TRBD1,TRBV27,TGTGCCAGCAGTATAACAGGGGAGAATGGCTACACCTTC,CASSITGENGYTF
TRBJ1-2,NA,TRBD1,TRBV29-1,TGCAGCGCCGGGGACAGTCTCTATGGCTACACCTTC,CSAGDSLYGYTF
TRBJ1-5,NA,NA,TRBV19,TGTGCCAGTAGTAGGAGGGGGAATCAGCCCCAGCATTTT,CASSRRGNQPQHF
TRBJ2-2,few,NA,TRBV7-9,TGTGCCAGCAGCCTTGGGGCAGCCTCGGTCACCGGGGAGCTGTTTTTT,CASSLGAASVTGELFF
TRBJ2-7,NA,TRBD1,TRBV7-2,TGTGCCAGCAGCCGAACTCCGGGACAGGGCTACGAGCAGTACTTC,CASSRTPGQGYEQYF
TRBJ2-2,NA,NA,TRBV6-5,TGTGCCAGCAGCTACGGGATCGGAACCGGGGAGCTGTTTTTT,CASSYGIGTGELFF
TRBJ1-5,once,NA,TRBV28,TGTGCCAGCAGTTTTGGTAGAGGCAGGGGACAGCCCCAGCATTTT,CASSFGRGRGQPQHF
TRBJ2-7,once,TRBD1,TRBV2,TGTGCCAGCAGTGAAAGAGGGGGCCCCTACGAGCAGTACTTC,CASSERGGPYEQYF
TRBJ2-7,medium-sized,NA,TRBV19,TGTGCCAGTAGTATGGGTTATGCTGGGAGGAACGAGCAGTACTTC,CASSMGYAGRNEQYF
TRBJ1-6,NA,NA,TRBV28,TGTGCCAGCAGTTGGGAGGGCGACTCACCCCTCCACTTT,CASSWEGDSPLHF
TRBJ2-1,NA,TRBD1,TRBV7-2,TGTGCCAGCAGGTACAGGGGAAAGACCTACAATGAGCAGTTCTTC,CASRYRGKTYNEQFF
TRBJ2-1,NA,NA,TRBV19,TGTGCCAGTAGTGTTCCACTAGGCGGGCAGTTCTTC,CASSVPLGGQFF
TRBJ1-2,once,TRBD1,TRBV6-6,TGTGCCAGCAGCCAACAGGGGGACTATGGCTACACCTTC,CASSQQGDYGYTF
TRBJ1-5,NA,NA,TRBV28,TGTGCCAGCAGTTTAGGTTACTCGAGCAATCAGCCCCAGCATTTT,CASSLGYSSNQPQHF
TRBJ2-4,once,NA,TRBV30,TGTGCCTGGAGTTGGACAGGGAGGGTTAAAAACATTCAGTACTTC,CAWSWTGRVKNIQYF
TRBJ1-2,once,NA,TRBV5-1,TGCGCCAGCAGCCCTACCGGGGGCTATGGCTACACCTTC,CASSPTGGYGYTF
TRBJ2-7,few,NA,TRBV7-3,TGTGCCAGCAGCTTACACGCCCCGGGAGCAGGCTACGAGCAGTACTTC,CASSLHAPGAGYEQYF
TRBJ2-5,few,TRBD1,TRBV11-2,TGTGCCAGCAGCTTAGGGGGGACAGGGCGGCGGGAGACCCAGTACTTC,CASSLGGTGRRETQYF
TRBJ2-1,NA,TRBD2,TRBV18,TGTGCCAGCTCCCGGGGACTAGCTCTGAATGAGCAGTTCTTC,CASSRGLALNEQFF
TRBJ1-1,NA,TRBD1,TRBV15,TGTGCCACCAGCAGAGACGGGACAGAAAACACTGAAGCTTTCTTT,CATSRDGTENTEAFF
TRBJ2-1,NA,TRBD2,TRBV9,TGTGCCAGCAGCCCGACTAGCGGGACATCCTACAATGAGCAGTTCTTC,CASSPTSGTSYNEQFF
TRBJ1-3,NA,NA,TRBV11-2,TGTGCCAGCACCTCCCAGGGGATAGCGGGAAACACCATATATTTT,CASTSQGIAGNTIYF
TRBJ2-1,NA,NA,TRBV11-3,TGTGCCAGCAGCTTAGCTAACAATGAGCAGTTCTTC,CASSLANNEQFF
TRBJ1-3,NA,NA,TRBV7-9,TGTGCCAGCAGCTTAGGGGCAGCTGGAAACACCATATATTTT,CASSLGAAGNTIYF
TRBJ2-4,NA,NA,TRBV2,TGTGCCAGCAGGCCGGTACCCCGGGAGACCAAAAACATTCAGTACTTC,CASRPVPRETKNIQYF
TRBJ1-5,NA,NA,TRBV5-6,TGTGCCAGCAGCACCTCGACAGGATATAGCAATCAGCCCCAGCATTTT,CASSTSTGYSNQPQHF
TRBJ1-6,NA,NA,TRBV9,TGTGCCAGCAGCGTAGGAACAGCCAATTCACCCCTCCACTTT,CASSVGTANSPLHF
TRBJ1-1,NA,TRBD1,TRBV29-1,TGCAGCGTCCGACAGGGGAACACTGAAGCTTTCTTT,CSVRQGNTEAFF
TRBJ1-1,NA,NA,TRBV18,TGTGCCAGCTCACCGGGAAGGATGAACACTGAAGCTTTCTTT,CASSPGRMNTEAFF
TRBJ2-2,NA,NA,TRBV1,TGCACCAGCAGCCAAGGAGACACCAACACCGGGGAGCTGTTTTTT,CTSSQGDTNTGELFF
TRBJ1-2,NA,NA,TRBV6-6,TGTGCCAGCAGTTACTCGAATAGGGCCGGTGGCTACACCTTC,CASSYSNRAGGYTF
TRBJ2-1,NA,NA,TRBV27,TGTGCCACCAGTAGGGGCGAGGTCAACGAGCAGTTCTTC,CATSRGEVNEQFF
TRBJ2-6,NA,NA,TRBV27,TGTGCCAGCACCTCGGGACGGTACTTCTCTGGGGCCAACGTCCTGACTTTC,CASTSGRYFSGANVLTF
TRBJ2-5,NA,NA,TRBV6-6,TGTGCCAGCAGTTACTCGCGTAGCGGTAACCAAGAGACCCAGTACTTC,CASSYSRSGNQETQYF